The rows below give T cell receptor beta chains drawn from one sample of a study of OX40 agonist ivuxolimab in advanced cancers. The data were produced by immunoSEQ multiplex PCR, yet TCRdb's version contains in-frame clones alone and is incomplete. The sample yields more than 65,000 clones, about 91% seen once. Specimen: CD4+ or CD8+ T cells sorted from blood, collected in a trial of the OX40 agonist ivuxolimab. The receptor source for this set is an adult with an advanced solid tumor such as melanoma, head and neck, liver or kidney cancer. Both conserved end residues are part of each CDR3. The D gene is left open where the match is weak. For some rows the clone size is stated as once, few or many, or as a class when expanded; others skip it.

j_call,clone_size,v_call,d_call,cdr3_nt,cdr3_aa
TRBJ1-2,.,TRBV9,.,TGTGCCAGCAGCGCTACGTCGTGGAACTATGGCTACACCTTC,CASSATSWNYGYTF
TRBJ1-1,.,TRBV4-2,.,TGTGCCAGCAGCCAAGATCGTTACTGGGAGAACACTGAAGCTTTCTTT,CASSQDRYWENTEAFF
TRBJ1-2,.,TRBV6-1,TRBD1,TGTGCCAGCAGTGAATCGACAGGGAACTATGGCTACACCTTC,CASSESTGNYGYTF
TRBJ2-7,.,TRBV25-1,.,TGTGCCAGCAGTGCCGGGGGCGAGCAGTACTTC,CASSAGGEQYF
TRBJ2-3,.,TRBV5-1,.,TGCGCCAGCAGCGAGACAGATACGCAGTATTTT,CASSETDTQYF
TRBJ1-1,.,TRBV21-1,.,TGTGCCAGCAGCATTGAATCGCAGATCATGAACACTGAAGCTTTCTTT,CASSIESQIMNTEAFF
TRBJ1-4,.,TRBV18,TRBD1,TGTGCCAGCTCACCGTCGACAGGGACTAATGAAAAACTGTTTTTT,CASSPSTGTNEKLFF
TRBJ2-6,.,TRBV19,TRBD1,TGTGCCAGTAAGTCGGACAGGGTCCTCTCTGGGGCCAACGTCCTGACTTTC,CASKSDRVLSGANVLTF
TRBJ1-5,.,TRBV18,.,TGTGCCAGCTCACGGGGGACGGGCAATCAGCCCCAGCATTTT,CASSRGTGNQPQHF
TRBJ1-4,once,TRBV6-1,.,TGTGCCAGCAGTGAAGGCAGGTTTAATGAAAAACTGTTTTTT,CASSEGRFNEKLFF
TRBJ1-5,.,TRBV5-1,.,TGCGCCAGCAGCGTTGGTGGGGGGGGAGATCAGCCCCAGCATTTT,CASSVGGGGDQPQHF
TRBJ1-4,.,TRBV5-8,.,TGTGCCAGCAGCTTGGGAGGGTTTAATGAAAAACTGTTTTTT,CASSLGGFNEKLFF
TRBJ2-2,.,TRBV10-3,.,TGTGCCATCAGGGACCCGAACACCGGGGAGCTGTTTTTT,CAIRDPNTGELFF
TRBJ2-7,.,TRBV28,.,TGTGCCAGCAGTTCCCTTGACGAGCAGTACTTC,CASSSLDEQYF
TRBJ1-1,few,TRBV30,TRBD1,TGTGCCTGGAGTGAGGGGGCCGGAGCTTTCTTT,CAWSEGAGAFF
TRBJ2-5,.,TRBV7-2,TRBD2,TGTGCCAGCAGCTTTGGGGGTCGGGGGGGTGGAGAGACCCAGTACTTC,CASSFGGRGGGETQYF
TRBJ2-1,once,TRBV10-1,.,TGCGCCAGCAGTGATTCCGGGACCATATACAATGAGCAGTTCTTC,CASSDSGTIYNEQFF
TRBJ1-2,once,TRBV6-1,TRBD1,TGTGCCAGCAGTGAAGCGCTCAGGGGGGCTAACTATGGCTACACCTTC,CASSEALRGANYGYTF
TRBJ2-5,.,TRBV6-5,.,TGTGCCAGCAGTCAACAGGGGAGGAAAGAGACCCAGTACTTC,CASSQQGRKETQYF
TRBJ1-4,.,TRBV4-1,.,TGCGCCAGCAGCCAAGGGGGGGATAGTGAAAAACTGTTTTTT,CASSQGGDSEKLFF
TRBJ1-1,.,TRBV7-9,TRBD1,TGTGCCAGCAGCTTAAAGGGACAGGGGTCTGAAGCTTTCTTT,CASSLKGQGSEAFF
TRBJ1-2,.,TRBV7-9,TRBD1,TGTGCCAGCAGCTTAGAAGGGACAGTCCTTTTTAGCTACACCTTC,CASSLEGTVLFSYTF
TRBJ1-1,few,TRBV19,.,TGTGCCAGTAGGACCTCCGGAGGACATCTGAACACTGAAGCTTTCTTT,CASRTSGGHLNTEAFF
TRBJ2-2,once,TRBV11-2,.,TGTGCCAGCAGCTTAGATCAAGAGGGAGGGGGCTACATCCGGGAGCTGTTTTTT,CASSLDQEGGGYIRELFF
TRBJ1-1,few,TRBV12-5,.,TGTGCTAGTGGTTTTCGATCGAACACTGAAGCTTTCTTT,CASGFRSNTEAFF
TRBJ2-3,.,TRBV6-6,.,TGTGCCAGCAGCTCGTATTCCACAGATACGCAGTATTTT,CASSSYSTDTQYF
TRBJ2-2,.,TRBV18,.,TGTGCCAGCTCACCACCGGAGAACACCGGGGAGCTGTTTTTT,CASSPPENTGELFF
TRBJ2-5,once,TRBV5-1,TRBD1,TGCGCCAGCAGCCCGGGACAGACTCAAGAGACCCAGTACTTC,CASSPGQTQETQYF
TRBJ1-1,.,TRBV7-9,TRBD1,TGTGCCAGCAGGAGGACAGGGTATGATTCTGAAGCTTTCTTT,CASRRTGYDSEAFF
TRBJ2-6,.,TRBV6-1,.,TGTGCCAGCAGTGGCCACGGGTTCGGGGCCAACGTCCTGACTTTC,CASSGHGFGANVLTF
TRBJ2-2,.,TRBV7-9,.,TGTGCCAGCAGCTTAGGACAGAACACCGGGGAGCTGTTTTTT,CASSLGQNTGELFF
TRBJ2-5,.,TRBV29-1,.,TGCAGCGTTATGAGACAGGGAGGTGAGACCCAGTACTTC,CSVMRQGGETQYF
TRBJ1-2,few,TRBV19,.,TGTGCCAGTAGTATAGGTAACAGGGACTATGGCTACACCTTC,CASSIGNRDYGYTF
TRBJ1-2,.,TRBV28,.,TGTGCCAGCAGCTCCCCCGGGGGGGCGATTTATGGCTACACCTTC,CASSSPGGAIYGYTF
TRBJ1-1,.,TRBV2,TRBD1,TGTGCCAGCAGTGACTCTTGGGAACCGGGACAGGGAGGGACTGAAGCTTTCTTT,CASSDSWEPGQGGTEAFF
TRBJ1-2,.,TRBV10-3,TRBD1,TGTGCCATCAGTGAAGGGACAGGGGGCTTCGGCTACACCTTC,CAISEGTGGFGYTF